Below are 20 T cell receptor beta chains sequenced from a single sample in a study of chronic HIV infection and antiretroviral therapy (dated by TCRdb to 2015 to 2017). The library relied on 5' RACE. TCRdb records Illumina MiSeq as the sequencer. The raw public data were reprocessed by TCRdb itself: fastp quality trimming at Q25, MiXCR clonotype calling, in-frame beta chains only. Rows merge per CDR3 protein into single entries with the most common DNA and genes. For this sample the table gives roughly 50,000 distinct CDR3 sequences, of which approximately 20% were detected only once. Approximately 3% of the sample comes from the top ten. The sequenced sample consisted of peripheral blood. These receptor sequences come from an adult who had HIV and had not received antiretroviral therapy, or was an uninfected healthy control (not recorded which).

This clonotype has a handful of counts. CDR3: CSVWSDTQYF. The CDR3 DNA sequence: TGCAGCGTTTGGTCAGATACGCAGTATTTT. The chain combines TRBV29-1 with TRBJ2-3, with no clear D. The CDR3 is made up of 10 amino acids. V was cut by 5 bases and J by 4 bases, with 4 bases left in between. Looked up from germline, CDR1 is SQVTM and CDR2 is ANQGSEA.

The rearrangement links TRBV11-2 to TRBJ2-3; 7 positions agree with TRBD2. Germline loops: CDR1 SGHAT, CDR2 FQNNGV. The CDR3 runs to 17 residues. J was trimmed by 6 bases and V by 2 bases; bases with no gene match: 14. The CDR3 nucleotides are TGTGCCAGCAGCTTAAGGGGTCGGGAGGCCGGGGGGGATACGCAGTATTTT. This translates into CASSLRGREAGGDTQYF.

This clonotype was seen more than once but under ten times. The chain recombines TRBV6-6 with TRBJ2-1; 12 nucleotides line up with TRBD2. With 6 bases clipped from V and 7 bases from J, the junction kept 4 bases outside the gene matches. Per germline, CDR1 MNHNY and CDR2 SVGAGI (reference sequence). The CDR3 runs to 14 residues. The CDR3 here is CASSGLAGMNEQFF. In nucleotides, the CDR3 is TGTGCCAGCAGCGGACTAGCGGGAATGAATGAGCAGTTCTTC.

There are a few counts of this clonotype. V usage is TRBV9 and J usage is TRBJ1-6; perhaps TRBD1 as D (5 bases). The V end lost 0 bases, the J end lost 11 bases, and 12 bases lay between the germline ends. Germline V CDR1 and CDR2: SGDLS, YYNGEE. The CDR3 loop spans 14 amino acids. The CDR3 sequence is CASSVGSRETPLHF. CDR3 coding DNA: TGTGCCAGCAGCGTAGGAAGCAGGGAGACACCCCTCCACTTT.

The J gene is TRBJ2-7, the V gene TRBV5-1; 8 bases agree with TRBD2. The length of the CDR3 is 15 residues. Germline V gene sequence: CDR1 SGHRS, CDR2 YFSETQ. J gave up 4 bases and V 1 base, and 7 bases lay outside the gene matches. CDR3 loop: CASSLSGGPDYEQYF. CDR3 in DNA: TGCGCCAGCAGCTTGAGCGGGGGCCCCGATTACGAGCAGTACTTC.

This clonotype turned up a few times. This chain links TRBV7-9 with TRBJ2-7; the match to TRBD1 covers 9 bases. The CDR3 is made up of 15 amino acids. V lost 5 bases, J lost 3 bases, and 8 bases stayed unmatched. The V gene's germline CDR1 is SEHNR and CDR2 FQNEAQ (reference sequence). CDR3 loop: CASSTTGGHYYEQYF. The CDR3, as DNA: TGTGCCAGCAGCACGACAGGGGGTCATTACTACGAGCAGTACTTC.

In this sample, this clonotype turned up a few times. This sequence joins TRBV6-1 and TRBJ2-5, with no clear D. CDR1 and CDR2 (germline): MNHNS, SASEGT. V shed 1 base and J shed 8 bases, with 14 bases lying between them. The CDR3 length is 14 residues. CDR3: CASSEGPREGTQYF. The CDR3 DNA reads TGTGCCAGCAGTGAAGGACCTAGAGAAGGTACCCAGTACTTC.

Only a few counts were recorded for this clonotype. V usage is TRBV27 and J usage is TRBJ2-7; D call uncertain. Trimming removed 1 base from V and 1 base from J, with 5 bases in between. CDR1 is MNHEY, CDR2 SMNVEV, per germline (reference sequence). The CDR3 is 13 amino acids. The CDR3 reads CASSLYRSYEQYF. CDR3 sequence (DNA): TGTGCCAGCAGTTTATACCGGTCCTACGAGCAGTACTTC.

The chain uses TRBV7-9 and TRBJ1-1; D might be TRBD1 (5 bases). The CDR3 totals 18 residues. Trimming left V 4 bases short and J 5 bases short, with 26 bases between. The germline gives CDR1 SEHNR, CDR2 FQNEAQ (reference sequence). The CDR3 protein is CASSSTATARRDDTEAFF. CDR3 DNA sequence: TGTGCCAGCAGCTCGACAGCGACCGCCCGTAGGGACGATACTGAAGCTTTCTTT.

The V gene is TRBV28, the J gene TRBJ1-5; D may be TRBD1 (5 bases). The CDR3 covers 14 residues. The germline V gene has CDR1 MDHEN and CDR2 SYDVKM. The germline V and J ends were trimmed by 6 bases and 2 bases, with 11 bases remaining between them. The CDR3 DNA reads as TGTGCCAGCAGCCACGGGGACGGCAATCAGCCCCAGCATTTT. Amino acids: CASSHGDGNQPQHF.

This clonotype occurred a few times. The genes are TRBV5-6 and TRBJ1-1; 8 bases align to TRBD1. V shed 4 bases and J 7 bases; nucleotides not matched to a gene: 12. The CDR3 consists of 15 residues. CDR1 is SGHDT and CDR2 is YYEEEE in the germline V gene. The CDR3 spells CASSAPTGGVVEAFF. DNA of the CDR3: TGTGCCAGCAGCGCGCCTACAGGGGGAGTAGTTGAAGCTTTCTTT.

This clonotype has ten or more counts. This chain connects TRBV28 to TRBJ2-5, with D perhaps being TRBD1 or TRBD2 (5 bases each). V was shortened by 2 bases and J by 4 bases, with 11 bases between the two germline ends. Germline lookup yields CDR1 MDHEN and CDR2 SYDVKM. The CDR3 sequence is 14 residues long. As DNA, the CDR3 is TGTGCCAGCAGTTTAATAGCAGGGAGAGAGACCCAGTACTTC. Translation: CASSLIAGRETQYF. The variable domain in full, completed from reference TRBV28 and TRBJ2-5, reads DVKVTQSSRYLVKRTGEKVFLECVQDMDHENMFWYRQDPGLGLRLIYFSYDVKMKEKGDIPEGYSVSREKKERFSLILESASTNQTSMYLCASSLIAGRETQYFGPGTRLLVL.

This clonotype was counted only a few times. CDR3 amino acids: CSYLVTSETKNIQYF. In DNA form, the CDR3 reads TGCAGCTACCTGGTGACTAGCGAGACCAAAAACATTCAGTACTTC. The chain joins TRBV29-1 to TRBJ2-4; TRBD2 agrees at 8 bases. The CDR3 consists of 15 residues. Trimming cost V 8 bases and J 2 bases; bases outside gene matches: 11. Per germline, CDR1 SQVTM and CDR2 ANQGSEA. The full variable domain, rest sourced from reference TRBV29-1 and TRBJ2-4, is SAVISQKPSRDICQRGTSLTIQCQVDSQVTMMFWYRQQPGQSLTLIATANQGSEATYESGFVIDKFPISRPNLTFSTLTVSNMSPEDSSIYLCSYLVTSETKNIQYFGAGTRLSVL.

This clonotype was recorded only once. The V call is TRBV25-1, the J call TRBJ1-6; D is possibly TRBD1 (5 bases). Trimming stripped 1 base from V and 9 bases from J, with 7 bases between. The CDR3 is made up of 13 amino acids. CDR1 and CDR2 (germline): MGHDK, SYGVNS. For the CDR3, the DNA is TGTGCCAGCAGTGAATCAGGGAGTTCACCCCTCCACTTT. Translating gives CASSESGSSPLHF.

This clonotype was found a few times. The chain combines TRBV7-2 with TRBJ1-1, with D possibly TRBD1 on 5 matching bases. This CDR3 region has 15 residues. Germline CDR1 and CDR2: SGHTA and FQGNSA. The germline V and J ends were trimmed by 4 bases and 6 bases, with 18 bases remaining between them. This chain's CDR3 is CASSYRTQGGAEAFF. DNA of the CDR3: TGTGCCAGCAGCTACCGGACGCAGGGAGGGGCTGAAGCTTTCTTT.

This clonotype came up a few times. The chain is built from TRBV5-6 and TRBJ2-7, with 10 bases matching TRBD1. The CDR3 runs 15 residues. The V gene end was trimmed by 1 base and the J gene end by 5 bases; junction bases not matched to a gene: 6. Germline values: CDR1 SGHDT, CDR2 YYEEEE. The CDR3 protein is CASSLLGQGRNEQYF. The CDR3, as DNA: TGTGCCAGCAGCTTGTTGGGACAGGGGAGAAACGAGCAGTACTTC.

The table lists this clonotype with a few counts. The chain's CDR3 is CSVGQAPAGQPQHF. The CDR3 bases are TGCAGCGTTGGACAGGCTCCCGCGGGACAGCCCCAGCATTTT. The chain combines TRBV29-1 with TRBJ1-5; D may be TRBD1 (6 bases). Germline values: CDR1 SQVTM, CDR2 ANQGSEA. V was clipped by 4 bases and J by 7 bases, with 17 bases between them. This CDR3 spans 14 amino acids.

The table lists this clonotype with a count of one. No conserved phenylalanine or tryptophan is present at the end of the CDR3, so a read error is the likely explanation. The chain has TRBV5-1 and TRBJ1-2; D gene ambiguous. The CDR3 length is 14 residues. Germline CDR1 is SGHRS and CDR2 is YFSETQ. The V end lost 4 bases, the J end lost 0 bases, and 10 bases lay between the germline ends. The CDR3 is CASSRPGANYGYTI. CDR3 in DNA: TGCGCCAGCAGCCGTCCAGGTGCTAACTATGGCTACACCATC.

This clonotype was counted only a few times. The genes are TRBV28 and TRBJ2-7, with 7 positions matching TRBD1. V shed 7 bases and J 2 bases; nucleotides not matched to a gene: 2. The CDR3 runs 12 residues. The germline V gene has CDR1 MDHEN and CDR2 SYDVKM. The CDR3: CASKRGPYEQYF. Written as DNA, the CDR3 is TGTGCCAGCAAGAGGGGGCCCTACGAGCAGTACTTC.

The table lists this clonotype with a few counts. The rearrangement joins TRBV6-5 to TRBJ1-6; 7 positions agree with TRBD1. Germline CDR1 reads MNHEY; CDR2 reads SVGAGI. The V and J ends lost 3 bases and 4 bases, in that order; junction bases with no gene match: 6. The CDR3 spans 16 residues. The CDR3 is CASSYRTGPYNSPLHF. The CDR3 nucleotides read TGTGCCAGCAGTTATAGGACAGGACCTTATAATTCACCCCTCCACTTT.